This T cell receptor (beta chain) was recorded in a study of CD8+ T cells in alopecia areata. Study-level background: Tofacitinib exposure lasted 6 to 18 months, followed by 6 months off drug. Whole-study results and caveats: The study found TCR sharing across patients less clear than in mice, possibly for HLA reasons.

Germline loops: CDR1 SNHLY, CDR2 FYNNEI. The CDR3 has 11 amino acids. V gave up 4 bases and J gave up 3 bases, with 4 bases separating them. Treatment: oral pan-JAK inhibitor, 5-10 mg twice daily. PBMCs served as the source from which CD4+ and CD8+ T cells were sorted. Comments on this clone: The antigen is unknown. Different DNA sequences within this sample yield the same CDR3.

Extracted from the samples, RNA was reverse transcribed into cDNA to serve as the sequencing template. Using immunoSEQ multiplex PCR, the repertoire was profiled, and TCRdb retains in-frame clones only, with some absent. The sample records approximately 120,000 clones, 61% being singletons. Sequencing was performed on CD4+ T cells sorted from blood, taken at week 4, from a patient treated with tofacitinib. The rearrangement joins TRBV2 to TRBJ2-7; unclear D gene. The TCR was taken from a human donor with alopecia areata. CDR3 sequence: CASSGGYEQYF. The DNA of the CDR3 is TGTGCCAGCAGTGGAGGCTACGAGCAGTACTTC.